This note documents a single TCR beta chain sequence. Its specific antigen is unknown. Base quality data are lacking; no much larger clone is found one base away. The record originates from a study of blood T cell repertoires in COVID-19 (dated by TCRdb to between 2020 and 2021). Describing the broader study: Samples covering the acute and convalescent phases of COVID-19 were provided by collaborators in the United States, Italy and Spain. Where available, HLA class I and class II types were taken from metadata supplied by the sample provider and were not determined by assay-based typing. Samples came from the ongoing ImmuneRACE study (first 160 participants) plus 1,254 subjects from 6 global collaborators. Subjects who had been exposed to COVID-19, were actively infected with it, or had recovered from it provided the deeply sampled blood TCRbeta repertoires that made up the dataset. The repertoires were released in a freely available public database meant as a resource for research on the immune response to SARS-CoV-2. The material from the prospective study consisted of cDNA or gDNA derived from T cells, B-cell-depleted T cells, or PBMCs. Nearly every sample came with metadata listing a de-identified subject ID, COVID-19 status, age in years and sex. General conclusions and limits of the study: The amount of clinical and demographic metadata varied by source and participant and was provided uncurated.

At one collaborating source in Seattle, patients were enrolled during active infection and were followed longitudinally through the course of disease. Collaborating institutions collected whole blood in K2EDTA tubes following their own protocols. For TCRbeta analysis, collaborator samples were shipped as frozen whole blood, as isolated PBMCs, or as DNA extracted from either sample type. CDR1 and CDR2 are read off the germline V gene as SGHNT and YENEEA. Trimming leaves V shorter by 2 bases and J shorter by 1 base, with the junction holding 7 bases beyond the gene matches. The CDR3 contains 16 residues, cysteine and phenylalanine counted. Of all the DNA, just the CDR3 is kept, 48 bases in frame from base 1. The immunoSEQ Assay, a bias-controlled multiplex PCR, was used to amplify TCRbeta CDR3 regions from genomic DNA. As for the original processing: The number of nucleated cells in each sample was estimated from the amplification of reference gene primers within the assay. Sequence reads were collapsed and filtered to measure the absolute abundance of every unique TCRbeta CDR3 rearrangement. Productive Simpson clonality was computed per sample as the square root of Simpson's diversity index over productive rearrangements. TCRdb took over this immuneACCESS table, retaining in-frame rearrangements with V and J assigned. Such tables are incomplete; in checked studies, under half of the missing clones stem from an unresolved V gene, and the remainder is unexplained. V, J and clone size derive from that table, while D and trimming were established from the DNA sequence. The sample table lists approximately 88,000 clones, 78% of them with a count of one. 6.3% of the sample is in the top ten clones.

This TCR was sampled from a man aged 65-85 years with COVID-19, enrolled during active disease. The chain is made from TRBV11-3 and TRBJ1-1; 7 central nucleotides agree with TRBD1. The sample taken for sequencing was peripheral blood. The bases read TGTGCCAGCAGCTTATCTCAGGGGGTGACGAACACTGAAGCTTTCTTT. Its protein is CASSLSQGVTNTEAFF.